This section outlines one T cell receptor (beta chain) sequence together with its context. Antigen unknown. The junction and the germline gene differ at one end; a read error may be behind it. The data belong to a study of cytomegalovirus exposure and HLA in healthy donors. Vbeta (60) and Jbeta (13) primers were used in the PCR. Sequencing used immunoSEQ multiplex PCR; TCRdb keeps in-frame clones, though not all of them. The sample records about 180,000 clones, about three quarters being singletons. Points from the study as a whole: Rare TCR sequences predominated, though certain public TCRs were found in many donors.

Germline CDR1 and CDR2: SSHAT and FNYEAQ (reference sequence). CDR3 size: 14 residues. Sequenced material: PBMCs. The sequence derives from a man aged 18 to 29 in good health and CMV-seronegative. The chain joins TRBV7-7 to TRBJ2-5; 9 nucleotides agree with TRBD2. CDR3 protein: CASSQGLAQETQYF. CDR3 bases: TGTGCTAGCAGCCAGGGACTAGCACAGGAGACCCAGTACTTC.